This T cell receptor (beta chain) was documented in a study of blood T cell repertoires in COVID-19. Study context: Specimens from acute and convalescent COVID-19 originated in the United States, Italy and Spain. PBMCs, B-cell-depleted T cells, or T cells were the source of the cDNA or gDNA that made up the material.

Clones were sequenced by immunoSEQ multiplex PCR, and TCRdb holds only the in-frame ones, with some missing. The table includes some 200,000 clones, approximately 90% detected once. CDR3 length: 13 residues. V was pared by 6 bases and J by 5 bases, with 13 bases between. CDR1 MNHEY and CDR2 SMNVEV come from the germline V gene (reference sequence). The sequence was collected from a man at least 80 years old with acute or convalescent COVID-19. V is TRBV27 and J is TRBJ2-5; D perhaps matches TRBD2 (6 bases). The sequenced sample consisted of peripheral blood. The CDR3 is CASRRVGGETQYF. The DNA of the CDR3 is TGTGCCAGCAGGCGGGTCGGGGGTGAGACCCAGTACTTC.